The rows below give T cell receptor beta chains drawn from one sample of a study of T cell responses to AZD1222 COVID-19 vaccine. Produced via immunoSEQ multiplex PCR; TCRdb's table is partial and in-frame only. The sample consists of 65,000 to 80,000 clones, about 88% of them appearing once. The sequencing here drew on peripheral blood, taken 28 days after the second dose of the MenACWY control vaccine. The receptors here all came from an adult who received the MenACWY meningococcal vaccine as a control. Each CDR3 is given with its conserved first and last residue. A D gene is named only where the DNA matches it firmly. Expanded clones get a size class; other rows say once, few or many, or leave the size out.

V	D	J	size	DNA	CDR3
TRBV5-6	NA	TRBJ1-5	medium-sized	TGTGCCAGCAGCTTGTATCCCAGTCCGAAGGAGCCCCAGCATTTT	CASSLYPSPKEPQHF
TRBV27	TRBD1	TRBJ1-1	NA	TGTGCCAGCAGTGTGGACAGGGCTATCACTGAAGCTTTCTTT	CASSVDRAITEAFF
TRBV28	NA	TRBJ1-4	NA	TGTGCCAGCAGGTCAGGGTTAGCGGATGAAAAACTGTTTTTT	CASRSGLADEKLFF
TRBV7-8	TRBD2	TRBJ2-1	NA	TGTGCCAGCACCCCGCCGGGACTAAGAGTCTACAATGAGCAGTTCTTC	CASTPPGLRVYNEQFF
TRBV10-2	TRBD1	TRBJ1-4	few	TGCGCCAGCAGTGAGTCCCAGGGGGTAGGGGAAAAACTGTTTTTT	CASSESQGVGEKLFF
TRBV5-1	NA	TRBJ2-2	NA	TGCGCCAGCAGTCCGGGACATACGAACACCGGGGAGCTGTTTTTT	CASSPGHTNTGELFF
TRBV5-4	NA	TRBJ2-6	NA	TGTGCCAGCAGCCTAAGATACTCTGGGGCCAACGTCCTGACTTTC	CASSLRYSGANVLTF
TRBV28	NA	TRBJ2-4	NA	TGTGCCAGCAGGGATTTGGCGGGATCCAAAAACATTCAGTACTTC	CASRDLAGSKNIQYF
TRBV28	NA	TRBJ1-5	NA	TGTGCCAGCAGTTTACCAGGGCCCAATCAGCCCCAGCATTTT	CASSLPGPNQPQHF
TRBV18	NA	TRBJ1-1	NA	TGTGCCAGCTCACCACTCCAGACGAGTGAAGCTTTCTTT	CASSPLQTSEAFF
TRBV6-2/TRBV6-3	TRBD1	TRBJ2-7	few	TGTGCCAGCAGTCGGACAGGGAGTACCTACGAGCAGTACTTC	CASSRTGSTYEQYF
TRBV19	TRBD2	TRBJ2-1	NA	TGTGCCAGTAGAAGGACTAGCGGGAGCGCTGAGCAGTTCTTC	CASRRTSGSAEQFF
TRBV7-2	TRBD1	TRBJ2-7	NA	TGTGCCAGCAGCATACAGGGGGATCTTTGGGGCACCTACGAGCAGTACTTC	CASSIQGDLWGTYEQYF
TRBV27	NA	TRBJ1-1	few	TGTGCCAGCAGTTTCACAGGGCGTACGACTGAAGCTTTCTTT	CASSFTGRTTEAFF
TRBV30	TRBD1	TRBJ1-4	NA	TGTGCCTGGAGGCCACCCGGACAGGGGAAGTCAAAACTGTTTTTT	CAWRPPGQGKSKLFF